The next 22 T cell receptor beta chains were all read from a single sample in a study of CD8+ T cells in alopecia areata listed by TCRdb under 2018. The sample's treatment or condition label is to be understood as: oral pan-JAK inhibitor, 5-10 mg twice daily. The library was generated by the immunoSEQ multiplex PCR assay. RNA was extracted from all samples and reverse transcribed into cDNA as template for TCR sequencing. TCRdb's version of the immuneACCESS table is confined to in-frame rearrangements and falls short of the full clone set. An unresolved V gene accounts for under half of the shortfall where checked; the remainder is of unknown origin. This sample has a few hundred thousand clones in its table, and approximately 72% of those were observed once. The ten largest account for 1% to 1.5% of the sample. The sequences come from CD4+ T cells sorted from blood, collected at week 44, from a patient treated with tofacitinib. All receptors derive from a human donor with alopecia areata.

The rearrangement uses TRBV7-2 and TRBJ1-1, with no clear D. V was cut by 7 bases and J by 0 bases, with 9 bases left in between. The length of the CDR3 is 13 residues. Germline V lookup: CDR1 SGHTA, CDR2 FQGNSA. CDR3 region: CASTPVMNTEAFF. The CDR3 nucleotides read TGTGCCAGCACCCCCGTTATGAACACTGAAGCTTTCTTT.

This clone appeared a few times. CDR3 coding DNA: TGCGCCAGCAGCCAGGGACAGGGATTGGCCTACGAGCAGTACTTC. Translating gives CASSQGQGLAYEQYF. The rearrangement joins TRBV4-3 to TRBJ2-7; 9 positions agree with TRBD1. J gave up 2 bases and V 3 bases, and 5 bases lay outside the gene matches. The CDR3 totals 15 residues. Germline CDR1 LGHNA, CDR2 YSLEER.

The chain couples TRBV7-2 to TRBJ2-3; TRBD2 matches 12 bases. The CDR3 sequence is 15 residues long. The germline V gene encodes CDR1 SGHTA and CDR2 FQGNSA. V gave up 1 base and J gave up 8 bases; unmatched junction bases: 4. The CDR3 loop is CASSLELAGGSTQYF. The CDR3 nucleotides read TGTGCCAGCAGCTTAGAACTAGCGGGGGGCAGTACGCAGTATTTT.

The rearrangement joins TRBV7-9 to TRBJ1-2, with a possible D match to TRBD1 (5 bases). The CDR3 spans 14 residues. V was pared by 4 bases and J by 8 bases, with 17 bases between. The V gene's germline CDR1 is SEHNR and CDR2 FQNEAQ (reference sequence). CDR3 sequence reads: CASSSQIEGSGYTF. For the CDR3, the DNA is TGTGCCAGCAGCTCCCAGATAGAGGGGAGCGGCTACACCTTC. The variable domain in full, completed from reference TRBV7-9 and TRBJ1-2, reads DTGVSQNPRHKITKRGQNVTFRCDPISEHNRLYWYRQTLGQGPEFLTYFQNEAQLEKSRLLSDRFSAERPKGSFSTLEIQRTEQGDSAMYLCASSSQIEGSGYTFGSGTRLTVV.

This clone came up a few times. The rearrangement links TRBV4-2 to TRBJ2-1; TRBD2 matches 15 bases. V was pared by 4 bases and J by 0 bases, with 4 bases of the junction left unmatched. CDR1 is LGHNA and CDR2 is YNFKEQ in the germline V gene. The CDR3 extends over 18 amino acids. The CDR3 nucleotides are TGTGCCAGCAGCCCCGGGACTAGCGGGGGGAGCTCCTACAATGAGCAGTTCTTC. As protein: CASSPGTSGGSSYNEQFF.

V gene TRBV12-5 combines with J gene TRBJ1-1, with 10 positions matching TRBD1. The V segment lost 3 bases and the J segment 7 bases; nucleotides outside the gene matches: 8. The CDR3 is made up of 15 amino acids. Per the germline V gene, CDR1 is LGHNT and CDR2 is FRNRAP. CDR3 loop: CASGFRTGGGFEAFF. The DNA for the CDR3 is TGTGCTAGTGGTTTCCGGACAGGGGGAGGTTTTGAAGCTTTCTTT.

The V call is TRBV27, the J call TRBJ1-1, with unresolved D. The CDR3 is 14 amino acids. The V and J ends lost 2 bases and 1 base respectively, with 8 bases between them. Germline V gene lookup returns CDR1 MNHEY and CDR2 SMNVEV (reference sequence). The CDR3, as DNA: TGTGCCAGCAGTTTAAAGCCAGGGAACACTGAAGCTTTCTTT. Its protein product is CASSLKPGNTEAFF.

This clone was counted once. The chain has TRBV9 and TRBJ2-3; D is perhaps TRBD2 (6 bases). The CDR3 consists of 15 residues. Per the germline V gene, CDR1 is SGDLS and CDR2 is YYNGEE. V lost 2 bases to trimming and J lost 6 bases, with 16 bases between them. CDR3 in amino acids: CASSVAGSTWDTQYF. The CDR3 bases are TGTGCCAGCAGCGTGGCGGGGAGCACATGGGATACGCAGTATTTT.

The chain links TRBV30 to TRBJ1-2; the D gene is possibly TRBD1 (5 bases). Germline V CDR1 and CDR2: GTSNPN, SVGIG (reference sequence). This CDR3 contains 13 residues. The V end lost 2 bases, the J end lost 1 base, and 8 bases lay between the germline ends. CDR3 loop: CAWSKGLNYGYTF. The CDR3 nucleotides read TGTGCCTGGAGTAAGGGGCTTAACTATGGCTACACCTTC.

In nucleotides, the CDR3 is TGTGCCAGCAGCGCACGACAGGCCTATAATTCACCCCTCCACTTT. This sequence encodes CASSARQAYNSPLHF. This chain links TRBV7-8 with TRBJ1-6, with D maybe TRBD1 (6 bases). V lost 5 bases, J lost 2 bases, and 10 bases lay in between. The CDR3 extends over 15 amino acids. Germline V CDR1 and CDR2: SGHVS, FQNEAQ. Looking up the rest from reference TRBV7-8 and TRBJ1-6 gives the full variable domain: GAGVSQSPRYKVAKRGQDVALRCDPISGHVSLFWYQQALGQGPEFLTYFQNEAQLDKSGLPSDRFFAERPEGSVSTLKIQRTQQEDSAVYLCASSARQAYNSPLHFGNGTRLTVT.

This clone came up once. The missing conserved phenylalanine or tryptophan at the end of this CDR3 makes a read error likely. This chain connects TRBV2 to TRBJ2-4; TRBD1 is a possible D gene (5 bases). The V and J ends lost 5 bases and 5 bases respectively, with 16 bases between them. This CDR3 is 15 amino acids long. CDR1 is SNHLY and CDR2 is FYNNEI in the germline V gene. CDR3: CASSFLGATENIQYI. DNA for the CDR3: TGTGCCAGCAGTTTTCTTGGGGCTACTGAAAACATTCAGTACATC.

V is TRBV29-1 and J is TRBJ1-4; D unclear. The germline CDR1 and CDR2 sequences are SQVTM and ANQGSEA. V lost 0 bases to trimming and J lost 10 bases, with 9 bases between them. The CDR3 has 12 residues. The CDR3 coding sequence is TGCAGCGTTGAAGACAGGTTCGGAAAACTGTTTTTT. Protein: CSVEDRFGKLFF.

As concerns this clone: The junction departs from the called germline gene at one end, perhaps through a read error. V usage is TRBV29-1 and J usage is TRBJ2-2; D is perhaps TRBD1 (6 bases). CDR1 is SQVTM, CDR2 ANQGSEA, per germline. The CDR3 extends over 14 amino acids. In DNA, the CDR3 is TGCAGCGTCGAAGACAGGTCGAACACCGGGGAGCTGTTTTTT. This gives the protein CSVEDRSNTGELFF.

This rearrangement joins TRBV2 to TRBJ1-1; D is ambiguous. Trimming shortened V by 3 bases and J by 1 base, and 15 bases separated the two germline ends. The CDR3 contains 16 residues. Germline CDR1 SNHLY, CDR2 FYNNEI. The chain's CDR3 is CASSEGRTLTNTEAFF. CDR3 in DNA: TGTGCCAGCAGTGAGGGCAGGACCTTAACGAACACTGAAGCTTTCTTT.

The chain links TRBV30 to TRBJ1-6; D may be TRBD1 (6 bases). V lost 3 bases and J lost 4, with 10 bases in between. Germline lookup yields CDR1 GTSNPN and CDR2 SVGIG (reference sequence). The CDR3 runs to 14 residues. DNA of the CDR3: TGTGCCTGGAGAAGCCAGGGGTATAATTCACCCCTCCACTTT. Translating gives CAWRSQGYNSPLHF. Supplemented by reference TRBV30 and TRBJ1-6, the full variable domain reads SQTIHQWPATLVQPVGSPLSLECTVEGTSNPNLYWYRQAAGRGLQLLFYSVGIGQISSEVPQNLSASRPQDRQFILSSKKLLLSDSGFYLCAWRSQGYNSPLHFGNGTRLTVT.

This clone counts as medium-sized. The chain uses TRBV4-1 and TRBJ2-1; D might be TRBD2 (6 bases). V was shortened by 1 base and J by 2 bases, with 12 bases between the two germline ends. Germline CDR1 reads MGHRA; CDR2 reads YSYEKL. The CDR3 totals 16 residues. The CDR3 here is CASSQGHSGPYNEQFF. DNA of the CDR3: TGCGCCAGCAGCCAAGGGCATAGCGGACCCTACAATGAGCAGTTCTTC.

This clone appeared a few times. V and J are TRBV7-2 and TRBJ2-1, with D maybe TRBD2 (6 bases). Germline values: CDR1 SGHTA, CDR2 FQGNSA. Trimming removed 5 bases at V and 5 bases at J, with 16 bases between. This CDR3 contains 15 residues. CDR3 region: CASSGNRGSHNEQFF. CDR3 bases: TGTGCCAGCAGCGGCAATCGGGGGTCCCACAATGAGCAGTTCTTC.

The CDR3 reads CASSPGQGIRVYEQYF. CDR3 nucleotide sequence: TGCGCCAGCAGCCCGGGACAGGGTATAAGAGTCTACGAGCAGTACTTC. This chain joins TRBV5-1 and TRBJ2-7; 9 positions match TRBD1. J lost 3 bases, V lost 4 bases, and 11 bases had no gene match. Germline V gene sequence: CDR1 SGHRS, CDR2 YFSETQ. The CDR3 sequence is 16 residues long.

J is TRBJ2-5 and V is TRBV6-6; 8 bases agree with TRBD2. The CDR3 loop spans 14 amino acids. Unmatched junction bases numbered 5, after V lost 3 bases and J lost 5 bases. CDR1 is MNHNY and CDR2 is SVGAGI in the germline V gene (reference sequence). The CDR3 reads CASSYRGGGETQYF. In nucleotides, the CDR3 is TGTGCCAGCAGTTATCGGGGGGGAGGGGAGACCCAGTACTTC.

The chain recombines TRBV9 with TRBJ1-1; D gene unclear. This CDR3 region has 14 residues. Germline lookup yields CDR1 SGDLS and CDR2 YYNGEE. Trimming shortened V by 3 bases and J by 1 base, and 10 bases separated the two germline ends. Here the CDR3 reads CASSARLQNTEAFF. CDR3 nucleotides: TGTGCCAGCAGCGCTAGACTACAGAACACTGAAGCTTTCTTT.

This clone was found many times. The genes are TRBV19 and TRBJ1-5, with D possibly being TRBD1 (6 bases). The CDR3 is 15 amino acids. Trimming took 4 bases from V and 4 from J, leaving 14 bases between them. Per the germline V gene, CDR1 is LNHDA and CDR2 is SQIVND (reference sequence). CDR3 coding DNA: TGTGCCAGTAGTAAAGGTCGGCAGGGGAATCAGCCCCAGCATTTT. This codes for CASSKGRQGNQPQHF.

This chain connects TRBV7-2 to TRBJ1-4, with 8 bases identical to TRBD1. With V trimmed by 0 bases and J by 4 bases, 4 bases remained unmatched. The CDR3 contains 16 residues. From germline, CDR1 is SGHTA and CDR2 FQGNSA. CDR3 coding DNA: TGTGCCAGCAGCTTAGCGCTCACAGGGGGTAATGAAAAACTGTTTTTT. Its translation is CASSLALTGGNEKLFF.